This TCR beta chain derives from a study of shared clonotypes between healthy human individuals. V was cut by 0 bases and J by 7 bases, with 10 bases left in between. Per the germline V gene, CDR1 is MNHEY and CDR2 is SVGAGI. There are 13 residues in the CDR3. Terminally differentiated effector memory CD45RA+ cells were excluded by CCR7 positive selection of CD45RO-negative cells. The study's findings and limits: Several donors held about 5% of naive CD4 clonotypes in common.

Deep-level assay runs were performed. Replicate PCRs from sorted subsets contained roughly 200 ng DNA, which is roughly 30,000 T cell genomes. TCRdb keeps only in-frame clones here, not all; method: immunoSEQ multiplex PCR. The sample records fewer than 850,000 clones, 90% to 97% being singletons. A word on this clone: Its antigen is as yet unknown.

The V gene is TRBV6-5, the J gene TRBJ2-7; D remains unclear. The TCR originated in a man aged 30 to 45 in good health. The sample comprised naive CD8+ T cells sorted from blood. CDR3 sequence reads: CASSYSTIVEQYF. Here the CDR3 DNA reads TGTGCCAGCAGTTACTCGACCATCGTGGAGCAGTACTTC.